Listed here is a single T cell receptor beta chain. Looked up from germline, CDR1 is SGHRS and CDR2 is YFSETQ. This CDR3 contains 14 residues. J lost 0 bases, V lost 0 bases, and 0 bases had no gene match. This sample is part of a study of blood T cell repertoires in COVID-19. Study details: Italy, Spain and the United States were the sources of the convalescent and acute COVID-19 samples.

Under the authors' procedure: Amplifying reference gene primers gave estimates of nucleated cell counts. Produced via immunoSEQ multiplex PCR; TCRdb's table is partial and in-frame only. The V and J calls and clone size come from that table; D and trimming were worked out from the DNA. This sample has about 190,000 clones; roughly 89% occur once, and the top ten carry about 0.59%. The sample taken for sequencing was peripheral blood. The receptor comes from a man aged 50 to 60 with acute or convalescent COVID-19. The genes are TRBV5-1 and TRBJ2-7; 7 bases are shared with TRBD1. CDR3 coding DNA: TGCGCCAGCAGCTTGGGGGACAGCTCCTACGAGCAGTACTTC. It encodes CASSLGDSSYEQYF.